In its sample, the clone carrying this TCR beta chain was seen many times. The antigen is undetermined. The CDR3 has 14 amino acids. V shed 6 bases, J shed 1 base, and the junction held 3 bases outside the gene matches. CDR1 is MNHEY and CDR2 is SVGAGI in the germline V gene. These data are taken from a study of CD8+CD57+ T cells in acquired aplastic anemia. By flow cytometry, patients selected for sequencing had shown an expansion of CD8+CD57+ cells. Acquired aplastic anemia of severe grade affected all patients. Blood samples were obtained from patients who had received no prior therapy. TCR beta VDJ combinations and CDR3 sequences were profiled from genomic DNA. TCRdb re-called the reads with MiXCR, one entry per CDR3 protein. Here the sample spans a few hundred thousand distinct CDR3 sequences, under 50% being singletons. Study-level points and caveats: Patients and controls shared over 25 CD8+ CDR3 sequences, which appeared highly expressed in patients and within their immunodominant clones.

J is TRBJ2-3 and V is TRBV6-5; 8 nucleotides align to TRBD2. The sample was sorted CD4+, CD8+, or CD8+CD57+ T cells (not recorded which) from PBMCs. This sequence originates from a human donor with aplastic anemia. The CDR3 sequence is CASRGGLGTDTQYF. The CDR3 DNA is TGTGCCAGCAGGGGGGGACTAGGCACAGATACGCAGTATTTT.